This record concerns one T cell receptor beta chain sequence. CDR3 length equals 18 residues. Unmatched junction bases numbered 10, after V lost 4 bases and J lost 0 bases. Germline CDR1 and CDR2: MDHEN and SYDVKM. This sample stems from a study of shared T cell receptors in the human thymus. Some clones are missing from TCRdb's copy, which holds only in-frame ones; the method was immunoSEQ multiplex PCR. The table lists 600,000 or so clones, about 90% of them singletons. This sample also appeared in a second study, on human thymus T cells. Per that paper: The donors were infants in Finland with congenital heart defects, otherwise immunologically healthy.

The sequence derives from a boy younger than two with a congenital heart defect. The sequenced sample was thymocytes. The J gene is TRBJ2-1, the V gene TRBV28; TRBD1 aligns across 9 bases. As DNA, the CDR3 is TGTGCCAGCAGTTACCAGGAGACAGGGGGGAGCTCCTACAATGAGCAGTTCTTC. It encodes CASSYQETGGSSYNEQFF.